The subject of this entry is one TCR beta chain. Its antigen is unidentified. The record originates from a study of cytomegalovirus exposure and HLA in healthy donors. Study-wide context: Among the roughly 380 donors who were genotyped, approximately 84% fell in the genetic ancestry cluster that is associated with self-reported Caucasian donors.

Study results and caveats: Later genetic work tied a missense DCLRE1C variant to beta-chain V and J trimming. Apparent HLA restriction characterized most CMV-associated TCR beta chains in a later analysis.

Germline trimming cut 5 bases from V and 3 bases from J; bases unmatched to any gene: 4. From germline, CDR1 is SEHNR and CDR2 FQNEAQ (reference sequence). The CDR3 runs to 15 residues. PCR primers comprised 60 Vbeta and 13 Jbeta primers. Only in-frame clones appear in the TCRdb table, and some are missing; sequencing was by immunoSEQ multiplex PCR. The data contain a few hundred thousand clones, about 80% of them singletons. The chain employs TRBV7-9 and TRBJ2-7; 13 bases align to TRBD2. The receptor was derived from a girl aged 2 to 10 in good health and CMV-seronegative. Sequenced sample: PBMCs. In DNA form, the CDR3 reads TGTGCCAGCAGCCCCGGACTAGCGGGAGACTACGAGCAGTACTTC. Protein product: CASSPGLAGDYEQYF.